The 22 T cell receptor beta chains below all came from one sample that was sequenced in a study of spatial heterogeneity in lung cancer. TCRdb passed the 5' RACE reads through MiXCR, listing each CDR3 protein once. In the table there are some 55,000 distinct CDR3 sequences, roughly 6.4% of which are singletons. Time point reported: sample taken at primary tumor resection. Specimen: PBMCs, collected at surgery. The receptors were sampled from a female donor with early-stage non-small cell lung cancer.

Sample share makes this clonotype medium-sized (0.01 to 0.1%). CDR3 nucleotide sequence: TGTGCCAGCAGTATCCCGGGACTAGCGGGAGTCGAGCAGTACTTC. Protein sequence: CASSIPGLAGVEQYF. This chain uses TRBV28 with TRBJ2-7, with 14 positions matching TRBD2. The ends lost 5 bases at V and 6 bases at J; junction bases unmatched: 6. Germline lookup yields CDR1 MDHEN and CDR2 SYDVKM. This CDR3 region has 15 residues.

This clonotype was seen repeatedly, ten times or more. The CDR3 region has the DNA TGTGCCAGCAGTCCCCTGGTAGAGCAGTACTTC. Its protein product is CASSPLVEQYF. The chain has TRBV12-3 or TRBV12-4 and TRBJ2-7; D gene unclear. The ends were cut back, 5 bases at V and 7 bases at J, with 9 bases in the middle. CDR3 length equals 11 residues.

This clonotype was seen repeatedly, ten times or more. The DNA of the CDR3 is TGTGCCAGCAGTCCTCTCTCCTACAATGAGCAGTTCTTC. This sequence encodes CASSPLSYNEQFF. V usage is TRBV12-3 or TRBV12-4 and J usage is TRBJ2-1; D gene uncertain. The V and J ends lost 5 bases and 0 bases respectively, with 5 bases between them. This CDR3 has 13 residues.

This clonotype showed up many times. The chain recombines TRBV5-1 with TRBJ2-5; TRBD2 matches at 11 bases. This CDR3 region has 15 residues. Germline CDR1 reads SGHRS; CDR2 reads YFSETQ. V gave up 2 bases and J gave up 4 bases; unmatched junction bases: 4. The CDR3: CASSFGLAGGETQYF. CDR3 DNA sequence: TGCGCCAGCAGCTTCGGGCTAGCGGGAGGAGAGACCCAGTACTTC.

The rearrangement joins TRBV11-2 to TRBJ2-3; D is uncertain. Germline V gene lookup returns CDR1 SGHAT and CDR2 FQNNGV. CDR3 length: 15 amino acids. V lost 0 bases to trimming and J lost 6 bases, with 13 bases between them. CDR3 in amino acids: CASSLDHGRRDTQYF. CDR3 nucleotides: TGTGCCAGCAGCTTAGACCATGGGCGTCGGGATACGCAGTATTTT.

This clonotype was seen at least ten times. The chain combines TRBV3-1 with TRBJ1-1; D is uncertain. The germline V and J ends were trimmed by 4 bases and 4 bases, with 10 bases remaining between them. Germline CDR1 and CDR2: LGHDT and YNNKEL (reference sequence). The CDR3 runs 13 residues. CDR3 residues: CASSPLAGTEAFF. In nucleotides, the CDR3 is TGTGCCAGCAGCCCTCTGGCGGGCACTGAAGCTTTCTTT.

A few counts support this clonotype. The germline gene is not matched at one end of the junction; a read error may be the cause. The chain links TRBV5-1 to TRBJ2-1, with D unresolved. Germline CDR1 and CDR2: SGHRS and YFSETQ. This CDR3 spans 15 amino acids. In DNA form, the CDR3 reads TGCGCCACCAGCTGGGCGGACGCCTCCTACAATGAGCAGTTCTTC. This translates into CATSWADASYNEQFF.

By share, this clonotype counts as medium-sized. V and J are TRBV7-9 and TRBJ2-2; no firm D call. CDR1 and CDR2 (germline): SEHNR, FQNEAQ (reference sequence). CDR3 length: 12 residues. Trimming pared 5 bases from V and 8 bases from J, leaving 9 bases between. CDR3: CASSPQAGELFF. CDR3 nucleotide sequence: TGTGCCAGCAGCCCCCAAGCGGGGGAGCTGTTTTTT. The whole variable domain, remainder taken from reference TRBV7-9 and TRBJ2-2, is DTGVSQNPRHKITKRGQNVTFRCDPISEHNRLYWYRQTLGQGPEFLTYFQNEAQLEKSRLLSDRFSAERPKGSFSTLEIQRTEQGDSAMYLCASSPQAGELFFGEGSRLTVL.

This clonotype was observed many times. The chain employs TRBV5-4 and TRBJ2-5; no definite D call. CDR3 length equals 13 residues. Trimming removed 4 bases from V and 1 base from J, with 8 bases in between. Germline V gene lookup returns CDR1 SGHNT and CDR2 YYREEE (reference sequence). The CDR3: CASSALLQETQYF. The CDR3 DNA reads TGTGCCAGCAGCGCCCTCCTCCAAGAGACCCAGTACTTC.

This clonotype was counted a few times. The chain carries TRBV3-1 and TRBJ2-7, with TRBD2 matching over 14 bases. This CDR3 region has 15 residues. Germline values: CDR1 LGHDT, CDR2 YNNKEL (reference sequence). V was clipped by 3 bases and J by 4 bases; unmatched bases: 2. The CDR3 sequence: CASSQGLAGVYEQYF. CDR3 nucleotide sequence: TGTGCCAGCAGCCAGGGACTAGCGGGAGTGTACGAGCAGTACTTC.

This clonotype was counted a few times. The J gene is TRBJ2-2, the V gene TRBV9; the D gene is possibly TRBD1 (6 bases). The CDR3 contains 15 residues. The germline V gene encodes CDR1 SGDLS and CDR2 YYNGEE. The V end was cut by 1 base, the J end by 3 bases, with 10 bases between. CDR3 region: CASSVRQDHTGELFF. The CDR3 coding sequence is TGTGCCAGCAGCGTAAGACAGGACCACACCGGGGAGCTGTTTTTT.

This clonotype was observed a handful of times. The V and J genes are TRBV10-3 and TRBJ1-3, with D possibly matching TRBD1 (6 bases). CDR1 ENHRY and CDR2 SYGVKD come from the germline V gene. Trimming removed 6 bases from V and 4 bases from J, with 13 bases in between. This CDR3 spans 14 amino acids. Here the CDR3 reads CAISVTGPGNTIYF. The DNA of the CDR3 is TGTGCCATCAGCGTGACAGGCCCGGGAAACACCATATATTTT.

This clonotype has just a few counts. The chain employs TRBV20-1 and TRBJ2-7, with TRBD2 matching 7 bases. The CDR3 consists of 14 residues. The germline CDR1 and CDR2 sequences are DFQATT and SNEGSKA (reference sequence). The trim removed 0 bases at V and 3 bases at J, leaving 5 bases unmatched. DNA of the CDR3: TGCAGTGCTAGAGATCTCGGGGGGTTCTACGAGCAGTACGTC. Protein sequence: CSARDLGGFYEQYV.

This clonotype showed up just once. It may be a read error: a sequence one base away is much more abundant. The rearrangement links TRBV21-1 to TRBJ2-7; the D call TRBD2 from the table was never checked on the DNA. TRBV21-1 is a known pseudogene. The CDR3 sequence is 19 residues long. The CDR3 loop is CASSTGAGRPNYSSYEQYV. For the CDR3, the DNA is TGTGCCAGCAGCACCGGGGCTGGGAGGCCCAATTACTCCTCCTACGAGCAGTACGTC.

This clonotype was counted at least ten times. This rearrangement joins TRBV5-1 to TRBJ2-5, with TRBD2 matching 8 bases. Germline CDR1 SGHRS, CDR2 YFSETQ. CDR3 length equals 16 residues. The V gene end was trimmed by 0 bases and the J gene end by 2 bases; junction bases not matched to a gene: 6. The CDR3 loop is CASSLVIAGYQETQYF. CDR3 nucleotides: TGCGCCAGCAGCTTGGTTATAGCGGGGTATCAAGAGACCCAGTACTTC.

This clonotype has a count of ten or more. This chain links TRBV5-1 with TRBJ1-2, with D possibly matching TRBD1 (5 bases). The ends were cut back, 1 base at V and 6 bases at J, with 10 bases in the middle. Germline lookup yields CDR1 SGHRS and CDR2 YFSETQ. The CDR3 spans 13 residues. CDR3 in amino acids: CASSLSRDHGYTF. The CDR3 DNA follows: TGCGCCAGCAGCTTGTCCAGGGACCATGGCTACACCTTC.

This clonotype was counted many times. V gene TRBV3-1 combines with J gene TRBJ1-1; TRBD1 might be the D (5 bases). V was pared by 1 base and J by 10 bases, with 16 bases between. Per the germline V gene, CDR1 is LGHDT and CDR2 is YNNKEL (reference sequence). The CDR3 has 14 amino acids. The CDR3 DNA follows: TGTGCCAGCAGCCAAGTGAGGCAGGGCCGGGCAGCTTTCTTT. It translates to CASSQVRQGRAAFF.

Ten or more counts support this clonotype. The CDR3 region is CSAPLPTSGRFDEQFF. CDR3 in DNA: TGCAGTGCCCCCCTCCCCACTAGCGGGAGATTCGATGAGCAGTTCTTC. The V gene is TRBV20-1, the J gene TRBJ2-1; 11 bases line up with TRBD2. The germline CDR1 and CDR2 sequences are DFQATT and SNEGSKA (reference sequence). V trimming: 6 bases; J trimming: 8 bases; junction bases outside the gene matches: 15. The CDR3 runs to 16 residues.

This clonotype was observed a few times. V and J are TRBV10-1 and TRBJ2-6; the D is unclear. Germline assignment: CDR1 WNHNN and CDR2 SYGVQD (reference sequence). The CDR3 loop spans 14 amino acids. Trimming pared 3 bases from V and 2 bases from J, leaving 5 bases between. The CDR3 bases are TGCGCCAGCAGTGACGGAGCTGGGGCCAACGTCCTGACTTTC. Its translation: CASSDGAGANVLTF.

This clonotype came up many times. In nucleotides, the CDR3 is TGTGCCAGCAGTTCGGCACTGAACACCGGGGAGCTGTTTTTT. It codes for CASSSALNTGELFF. This chain links TRBV27 with TRBJ2-2; D remains unclear. The CDR3 consists of 14 residues. Trimming took off 4 bases at V and 1 base at J, with 7 bases between the two ends. Germline loops: CDR1 MNHEY, CDR2 SMNVEV (reference sequence).

The chain combines TRBV27 with TRBJ2-5; 12 nucleotides agree with TRBD2. The V gene end was trimmed by 6 bases and the J gene end by 4 bases; junction bases not matched to a gene: 15. The CDR3 has 18 residues. In germline, CDR1 is MNHEY, CDR2 SMNVEV (reference sequence). The CDR3 DNA is TGTGCCAGCAGGGACTTGGGACTAGCGGGTCCGAGGGGAGAGACCCAGTACTTC. Encoded protein: CASRDLGLAGPRGETQYF.

This clonotype was recorded at least ten times. This rearrangement joins TRBV19 to TRBJ2-3; no clear D. Germline CDR1 and CDR2: LNHDA and SQIVND (reference sequence). The CDR3 is 13 residues long. The V end was cut by 5 bases, the J end by 6 bases, with 12 bases between. The CDR3 nucleotides are TGTGCCAGTAGTCTTAACTTAGTCGATACGCAGTATTTT. Its protein is CASSLNLVDTQYF.